These 2 T cell receptor beta chains were sequenced from one sample in a study of T cells expressing NK-cell markers. TCRdb processed the 5' RACE reads again and assigns one entry to each CDR3 protein, with no DNA. The listing records about 460,000 distinct CDR3 sequences. Sequenced material: blood T cells: a sorted CD56 or NKG2C T cell subset, CD4+ or CD8+ T cells, or bulk PBMC T cells (not recorded which). Receptors were obtained from a woman aged 45 to 65 in good health.

The rearrangement links TRBV20-1 to TRBJ2-1; there is no DNA to check the TCRdb D call of TRBD2. Germline loops: CDR1 DFQATT, CDR2 SNEGSKA (reference sequence). The length of the CDR3 is 19 residues. The CDR3 sequence: CSASPRYQGREVTYNEQFF.

The chain uses TRBV7-9 and TRBJ1-4. Looked up from germline, CDR1 is SEHNR and CDR2 is FQNEAQ (reference sequence). There are 15 residues in the CDR3. The CDR3 loop reads CASSLAADLNEKLFF.